This T cell receptor (beta chain) was identified in a study of Ad26.COV2.S vaccination and SARS-CoV-2 variants. Measured with immunoSEQ multiplex PCR; TCRdb has only the in-frame clones, and not every one. The profile shows 300,000 to 400,000 clones, around 83% of them singletons. This clone showed up just once. Specified treatment: roughly 20 received Ad26.COV2.S at low or high dose, single or two shots; five or six received placebo; per-sample allocation not given. Sampling was performed 63 days after the first vaccine or placebo injection. V shed 3 bases, J shed 0 bases, and the junction held 3 bases outside the gene matches. Germline assignment: CDR1 SQVTM and CDR2 ANQGSEA. The CDR3 length is 14 residues.

The chain joins TRBV29-1 to TRBJ2-7, with 9 bases identical to TRBD1. The specimen was peripheral blood, collected in a trial of Ad26.COV2.S vaccine versus placebo. The sequence was collected from a person between 18 and 59 years old who received the Ad26.COV2.S COVID-19 vaccine or a placebo. The chain's CDR3 is CSVEGQGSSYEQYF. CDR3 nucleotide sequence: TGCAGCGTTGAGGGACAGGGCTCCTCCTACGAGCAGTACTTC.